This section outlines one T cell receptor (beta chain) sequence together with its context. The sample is drawn from a study of T cell changes during pregnancy in multiple sclerosis. Germline assignment: CDR1 KGHSH and CDR2 LQKENI. V was pared by 6 bases and J by 4 bases, with 15 bases between. The CDR3 is 14 residues long. Assay: immunoSEQ multiplex PCR; the TCRdb copy retains only in-frame clones and omits some. This sample carries 41,000 or so clones, roughly nine tenths of them seen once, and the ten largest clones take under 0.7%. The specimen comprised CD4+ T cells from peripheral blood mononuclear cells, sampled in the first trimester of pregnancy. The genes are TRBV18 and TRBJ1-2, with D possibly being TRBD1 (6 bases). The clonotype originates from a female donor with multiple sclerosis, enrolled in a pregnancy study. CDR3 region: CASSSGTPAYGYTF. The CDR3 DNA reads as TGTGCCAGCTCCTCCGGGACACCGGCCTATGGCTACACCTTC.